This TCR beta chain was retrieved from a study of memory CD4+ T cells and cytomegalovirus serostatus. Points from the study as a whole: Median bootstrapped AUC for CMV status was around 0.95 originally, just under 0.93 US-trained. 67 of 164 known CMV-associated TCRbeta sequences appeared in CD4+ memory.

Clones were sequenced by immunoSEQ multiplex PCR, and TCRdb holds only the in-frame ones, with some missing. The sample yields 40,000 to 55,000 clones, just under 80% seen once. Comments on this clone: As yet, its antigen is unknown.

Single viable CD3+CD4+CD8-CD45RO+ cells were sorted as the memory CD4+ T cells. Trimming removed 1 base at V and 7 bases at J, with 8 bases between. Germline CDR1 reads SGHVS; CDR2 reads FQNEAQ. This CDR3 comprises 13 residues. Sequencing input: memory CD4+ T cells from blood. The chain combines TRBV7-8 with TRBJ1-5, with D hard to call. This clonotype was sampled from an adult in good health and CMV-seronegative. CDR3 nucleotide sequence: TGTGCCAGCAGCTTAGAGCCGAGACAGCCCCAGCATTTT. Its protein is CASSLEPRQPQHF.